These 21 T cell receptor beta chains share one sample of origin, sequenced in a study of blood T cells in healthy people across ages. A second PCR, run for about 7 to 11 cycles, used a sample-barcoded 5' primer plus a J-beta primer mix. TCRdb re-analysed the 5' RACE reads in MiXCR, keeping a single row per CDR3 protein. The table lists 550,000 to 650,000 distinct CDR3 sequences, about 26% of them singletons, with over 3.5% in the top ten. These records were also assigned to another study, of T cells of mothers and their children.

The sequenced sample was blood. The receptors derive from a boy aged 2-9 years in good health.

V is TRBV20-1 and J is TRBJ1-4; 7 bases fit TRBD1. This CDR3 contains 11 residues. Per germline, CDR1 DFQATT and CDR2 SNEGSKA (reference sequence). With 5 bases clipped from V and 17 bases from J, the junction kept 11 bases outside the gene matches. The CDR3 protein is CSAGSGTAFFF. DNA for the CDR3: TGCAGTGCTGGCTCCGGGACAGCCTTCTTTTTT.

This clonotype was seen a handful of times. The CDR3 reads CSARGIGDISYNEQFF. CDR3 nucleotides: TGCAGTGCTAGAGGAATCGGAGATATATCCTACAATGAGCAGTTCTTC. The rearrangement links TRBV20-1 to TRBJ2-1; no firm D call. This CDR3 comprises 16 residues. The V gene's germline CDR1 is DFQATT and CDR2 SNEGSKA (reference sequence). The ends were cut back, 1 base at V and 1 base at J, with 14 bases in the middle.

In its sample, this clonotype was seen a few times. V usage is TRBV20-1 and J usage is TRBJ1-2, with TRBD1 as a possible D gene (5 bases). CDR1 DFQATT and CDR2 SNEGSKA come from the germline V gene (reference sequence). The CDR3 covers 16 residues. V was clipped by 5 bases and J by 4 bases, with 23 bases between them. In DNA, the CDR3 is TGCAGTGCTGGCCTAAGGGGCCTGCAGTACTCCTATGGCTACACCTTC. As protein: CSAGLRGLQYSYGYTF.

CDR3 nucleotide sequence: TGCAGTGCTCACAAGCGGGAGGCAAATGAGCAGTTCTTC. Its protein is CSAHKREANEQFF. The gene calls are TRBV20-1 and TRBJ2-1, with 9 bases aligning to TRBD2. CDR3 length: 13 residues. Germline CDR1 and CDR2: DFQATT and SNEGSKA (reference sequence). V shed 5 bases, J shed 7 bases, and the junction held 6 bases outside the gene matches.

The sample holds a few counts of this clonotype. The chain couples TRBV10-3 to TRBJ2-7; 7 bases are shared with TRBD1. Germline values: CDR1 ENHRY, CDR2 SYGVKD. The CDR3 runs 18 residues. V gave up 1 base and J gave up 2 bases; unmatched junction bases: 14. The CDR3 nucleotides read TGTGCCATCAGTGAGTTGGAGACAGGGTGGCAGGCCACCTACGAGCAGTACTTC. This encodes CAISELETGWQATYEQYF.

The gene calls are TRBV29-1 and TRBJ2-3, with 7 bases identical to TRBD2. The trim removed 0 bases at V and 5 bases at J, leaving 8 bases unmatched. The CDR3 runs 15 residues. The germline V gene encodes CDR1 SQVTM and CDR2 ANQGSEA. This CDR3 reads CSVEDREAMIDTQYF. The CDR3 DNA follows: TGCAGCGTTGAAGATCGGGAGGCCATGATAGATACGCAGTATTTT.

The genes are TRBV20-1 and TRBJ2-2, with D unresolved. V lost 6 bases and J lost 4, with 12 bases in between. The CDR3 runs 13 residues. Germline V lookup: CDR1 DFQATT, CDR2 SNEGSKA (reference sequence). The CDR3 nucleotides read TGCAGTGCCCGGCCCTGGGGCACCGGGGAGCTGTTTTTT. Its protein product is CSARPWGTGELFF.

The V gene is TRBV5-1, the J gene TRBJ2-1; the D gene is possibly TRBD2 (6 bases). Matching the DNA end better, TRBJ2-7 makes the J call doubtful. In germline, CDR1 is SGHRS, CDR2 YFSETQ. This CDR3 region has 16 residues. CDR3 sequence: CASSLGDFSYHYEQYF. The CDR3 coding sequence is TGCGCCAGCAGCTTGGGGGACTTTTCGTACCATTACGAGCAGTACTTC.

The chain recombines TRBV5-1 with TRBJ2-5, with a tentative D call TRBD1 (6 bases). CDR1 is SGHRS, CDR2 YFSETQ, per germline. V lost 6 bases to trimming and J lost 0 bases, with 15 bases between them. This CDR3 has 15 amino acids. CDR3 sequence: CASTFKQGNQETQYF. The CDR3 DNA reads TGCGCCAGCACCTTTAAACAGGGAAACCAAGAGACCCAGTACTTC.

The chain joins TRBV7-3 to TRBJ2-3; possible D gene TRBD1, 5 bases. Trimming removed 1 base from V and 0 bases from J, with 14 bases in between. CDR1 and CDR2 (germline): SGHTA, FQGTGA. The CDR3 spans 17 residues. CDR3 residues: CASSLRAQDTSTDTQYF. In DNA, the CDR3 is TGTGCCAGCAGCTTAAGGGCACAGGATACTAGCACAGATACGCAGTATTTT.

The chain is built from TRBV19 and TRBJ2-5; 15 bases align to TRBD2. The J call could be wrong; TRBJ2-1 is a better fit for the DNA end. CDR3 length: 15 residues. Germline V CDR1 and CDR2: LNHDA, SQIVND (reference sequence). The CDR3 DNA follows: TGTGCCAGTAGTACCCGGACTAGCGGGAGGGCGGAGCAGTTCTTC. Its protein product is CASSTRTSGRAEQFF.

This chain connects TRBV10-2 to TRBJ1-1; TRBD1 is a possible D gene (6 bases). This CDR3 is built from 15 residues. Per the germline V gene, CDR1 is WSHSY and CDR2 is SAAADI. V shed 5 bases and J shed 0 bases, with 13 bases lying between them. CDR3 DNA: TGCGCCAGCAGTCAAATGACAGGAATGAACACTGAAGCTTTCTTT. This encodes CASSQMTGMNTEAFF.

The CDR3 loop reads CASSYDPWGKNIQYF. The CDR3 bases are TGTGCCAGCAGTTACGACCCGTGGGGCAAAAACATTCAGTACTTC. The rearrangement joins TRBV28 to TRBJ2-4; D is unclear. The CDR3 covers 15 residues. Between the trimmed V and J ends, which lost 4 bases and 3 bases, there was a span of 13 bases. In germline, CDR1 is MDHEN, CDR2 SYDVKM.

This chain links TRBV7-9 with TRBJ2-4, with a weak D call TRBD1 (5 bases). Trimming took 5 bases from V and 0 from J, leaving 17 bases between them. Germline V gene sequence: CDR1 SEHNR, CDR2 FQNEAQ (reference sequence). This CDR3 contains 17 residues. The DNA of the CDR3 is TGTGCCAGCAGCCCACGGTGGGGCAGACTAGCCAAAAACATTCAGTACTTC. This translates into CASSPRWGRLAKNIQYF. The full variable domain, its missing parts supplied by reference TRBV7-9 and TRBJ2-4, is DTGVSQNPRHKITKRGQNVTFRCDPISEHNRLYWYRQTLGQGPEFLTYFQNEAQLEKSRLLSDRFSAERPKGSFSTLEIQRTEQGDSAMYLCASSPRWGRLAKNIQYFGAGTRLSVL.

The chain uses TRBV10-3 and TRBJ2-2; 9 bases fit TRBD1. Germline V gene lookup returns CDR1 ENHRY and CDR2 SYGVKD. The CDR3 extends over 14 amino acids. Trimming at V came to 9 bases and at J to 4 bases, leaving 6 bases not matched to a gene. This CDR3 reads CAIPGQGSTGELFF. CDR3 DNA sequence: TGTGCCATACCGGGACAGGGCTCCACCGGGGAGCTGTTTTTT.

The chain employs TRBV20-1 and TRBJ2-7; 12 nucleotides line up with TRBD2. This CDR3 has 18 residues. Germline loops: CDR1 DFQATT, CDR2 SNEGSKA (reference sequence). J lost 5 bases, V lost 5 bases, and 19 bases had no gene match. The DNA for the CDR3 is TGCAGTGCTCCCACTGGACTAGCGGGAAAGGTTGGGGCGGACGAGCAGTACTTC. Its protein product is CSAPTGLAGKVGADEQYF.

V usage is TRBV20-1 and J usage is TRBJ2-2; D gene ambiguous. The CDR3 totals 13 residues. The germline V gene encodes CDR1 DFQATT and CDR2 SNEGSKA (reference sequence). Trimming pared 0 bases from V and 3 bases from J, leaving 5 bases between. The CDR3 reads CSARELYTGELFF. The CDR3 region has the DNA TGCAGTGCTAGAGAATTATACACCGGGGAGCTGTTTTTT.

The CDR3 region is CASSLDGKTQYF. As DNA, the CDR3 is TGCGCCAGCAGCTTGGATGGAAAGACCCAGTACTTC. The chain recombines TRBV5-1 with TRBJ2-5; D unclear. CDR3 length: 12 residues. Germline lookup yields CDR1 SGHRS and CDR2 YFSETQ. V was cut by 0 bases and J by 6 bases, with 6 bases left in between.

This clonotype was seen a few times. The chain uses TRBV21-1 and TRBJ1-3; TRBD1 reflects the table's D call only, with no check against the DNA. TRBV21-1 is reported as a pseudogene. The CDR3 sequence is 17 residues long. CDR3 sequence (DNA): TGTGCCAGCAGCGAACGGGCTGGGGGCCCCTCTGGAAACACCATATATTTT. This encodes CASSERAGGPSGNTIYF.

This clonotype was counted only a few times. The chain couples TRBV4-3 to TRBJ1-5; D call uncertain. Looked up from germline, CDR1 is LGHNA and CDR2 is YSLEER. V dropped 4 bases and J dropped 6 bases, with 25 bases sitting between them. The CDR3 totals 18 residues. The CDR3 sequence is CASSRHLGAAGISQPQHF. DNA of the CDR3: TGCGCCAGCAGCCGCCATCTAGGAGCTGCCGGGATTAGTCAGCCCCAGCATTTT.

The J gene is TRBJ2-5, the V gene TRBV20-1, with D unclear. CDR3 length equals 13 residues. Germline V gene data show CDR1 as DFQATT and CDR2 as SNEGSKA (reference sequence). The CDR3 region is CSHPDKNQETQYF. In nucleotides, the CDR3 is TGCAGCCACCCAGACAAGAACCAAGAGACCCAGTACTTC.